This T cell receptor (beta chain) was identified in a study of CD8 T cells in ankylosing spondylitis. TCRdb used MiXCR to reprocess the 5' RACE reads, holding one entry per CDR3 protein. The sample has a few hundred thousand distinct CDR3 sequences; about 10% are singletons. Germline CDR1 and CDR2: MNHEY and SVGAGI. V was clipped by 2 bases and J by 2 bases; unmatched bases: 2. The CDR3 is 14 amino acids. The specimen was blood, either unsorted or a sorted T cell fraction (not recorded which). This chain connects TRBV6-5 to TRBJ2-5, with TRBD1 identical over 7 bases. The clonotype originates from a male donor with ankylosing spondylitis or in good health (not recorded which). The CDR3 sequence: CASSYVRGQETQYF. The CDR3 DNA is TGTGCCAGCAGTTACGTCAGGGGGCAAGAGACCCAGTACTTC.